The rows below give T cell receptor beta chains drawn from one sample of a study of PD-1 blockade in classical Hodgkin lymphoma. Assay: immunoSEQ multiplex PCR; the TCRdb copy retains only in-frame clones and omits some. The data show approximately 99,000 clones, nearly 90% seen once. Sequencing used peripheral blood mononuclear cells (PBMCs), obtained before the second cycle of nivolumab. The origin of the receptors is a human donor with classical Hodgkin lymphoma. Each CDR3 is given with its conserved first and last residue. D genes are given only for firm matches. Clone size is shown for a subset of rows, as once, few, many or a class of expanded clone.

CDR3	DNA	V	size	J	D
CASSLGNSSPQYF	TGTGCCAGCAGCTTAGGAAACAGCTCGCCCCAGTACTTC	TRBV11-2	NA	TRBJ2-5	NA
CASSQAGTGVTGYTF	TGTGCCAGCAGCCAAGCCGGGACAGGGGTCACCGGCTACACCTTC	TRBV14	NA	TRBJ1-2	TRBD1
CASSPRGRNTEAFF	TGTGCCAGCAGCCCCAGGGGACGGAACACTGAAGCTTTCTTT	TRBV14	NA	TRBJ1-1	NA
CAISDRYGNGYTF	TGTGCCATTTCGGACCGGTACGGGAATGGCTACACCTTC	TRBV10-3	NA	TRBJ1-2	NA
CASRFSGTQYNEQFF	TGTGCCAGCAGGTTTAGCGGGACTCAATACAATGAGCAGTTCTTC	TRBV7-9	NA	TRBJ2-1	TRBD2
CASSPGWGRSYEQYF	TGTGCCAGCAGCCCCGGATGGGGACGCTCCTACGAGCAGTACTTC	TRBV7-2	NA	TRBJ2-7	NA
CASSLQRGGSTDTQYF	TGCGCCAGCAGCTTGCAGCGGGGGGGAAGCACAGATACGCAGTATTTT	TRBV5-1	once	TRBJ2-3	TRBD2
CASSFLSSYYGYTF	TGTGCCAGCAGCTTCCTATCATCTTACTATGGCTACACCTTC	TRBV28	NA	TRBJ1-2	NA
CAISGPGNEKLFF	TGTGCCATCAGTGGTCCGGGGAATGAAAAACTGTTTTTT	TRBV10-3	NA	TRBJ1-4	NA
CASSLGGLEQYF	TGTGCCAGCAGCTTAGGAGGGTTGGAGCAGTACTTC	TRBV7-9	few	TRBJ2-7	NA
CASSSSRVWVEAFF	TGTGCCAGCAGTTCTTCAAGGGTCTGGGTCGAAGCTTTCTTT	TRBV27	NA	TRBJ1-1	NA
CASSGPYQGANEQFF	TGCGCCAGCAGTGGGCCCTACCAGGGGGCAAATGAGCAGTTCTTC	TRBV10-2	once	TRBJ2-1	TRBD1
CASSQDTGTGNTIYF	TGCGCCAGCAGCCAAGACACAGGGACTGGAAACACCATATATTTT	TRBV4-3	NA	TRBJ1-3	NA
CASSTGTGMGEQYF	TGTGCCAGTAGTACTGGGACAGGGATGGGCGAGCAGTACTTC	TRBV19	NA	TRBJ2-7	TRBD1
CASSVANGELFF	TGTGCCAGCAGCGTTGCGAATGGGGAGCTGTTTTTT	TRBV9	NA	TRBJ2-2	NA
CASTAGTSAPGGTGELFF	TGTGCCAGCACCGCCGGGACTAGCGCACCCGGCGGCACCGGGGAGCTGTTTTTT	TRBV5-4	NA	TRBJ2-2	TRBD2
CATSRDGSTYNEQFF	TGTGCCACCAGCAGAGACGGGAGTACCTACAATGAGCAGTTCTTC	TRBV15	NA	TRBJ2-1	NA
CASSYGLAGANEQFF	TGTGCCAGCAGCTATGGACTAGCGGGAGCCAATGAGCAGTTCTTC	TRBV9	NA	TRBJ2-1	TRBD2
CASSQGTGISYEQYF	TGCGCCAGCAGCCAAGGAACAGGGATCTCCTACGAGCAGTACTTC	TRBV4-3	NA	TRBJ2-7	NA
CASSYWTSGRTASTDTQYF	TGTGCCAGCAGTTACTGGACTAGCGGGAGGACAGCTAGCACAGATACGCAGTATTTT	TRBV7-6	NA	TRBJ2-3	TRBD2
CASSVSGTDNNEQFF	TGTGCCAGCAGCGTTTCCGGGACAGATAACAATGAGCAGTTCTTC	TRBV9	NA	TRBJ2-1	TRBD1
CASSQEYEKLFF	TGTGCCAGCAGCCAAGAATATGAAAAACTGTTTTTT	TRBV4-2	few	TRBJ1-4	NA
CASSQTRLTQYF	TGTGCCAGCAGCCAGACAAGGTTGACCCAGTACTTC	TRBV14	NA	TRBJ2-5	NA
CASSIQGTLNQPQHF	TGTGCCAGCAGTATCCAGGGAACGTTAAATCAGCCCCAGCATTTT	TRBV2	few	TRBJ1-5	NA
CASSWGQGNQPQHF	TGTGCCAGCAGCTGGGGACAGGGAAACCAGCCCCAGCATTTT	TRBV5-5	once	TRBJ1-5	TRBD1
CASSFKINTYNEQFF	TGCGCCAGCAGCTTTAAGATCAACACCTACAATGAGCAGTTCTTC	TRBV5-1	NA	TRBJ2-1	NA
CAWSPAVGRAEQFF	TGTGCCTGGAGTCCCGCGGTGGGGAGGGCTGAGCAGTTCTTC	TRBV30	NA	TRBJ2-1	TRBD2
CASSLGLSGAKQFF	TGTGCCAGCAGCTTAGGATTGAGCGGGGCTAAGCAGTTCTTC	TRBV7-2	NA	TRBJ2-1	TRBD2
CASSIGRRLSGFDEQYF	TGTGCCAGTAGTATAGGGAGACGCTTATCGGGGTTCGACGAGCAGTACTTC	TRBV19	NA	TRBJ2-7	NA
CASSHGTSGPTDTQYF	TGTGCCAGCAGCCACGGGACTAGCGGTCCCACAGATACGCAGTATTTT	TRBV2	NA	TRBJ2-3	TRBD2
CAWSYKGMETQYF	TGTGCCTGGAGTTATAAGGGGATGGAGACCCAGTACTTC	TRBV30	NA	TRBJ2-5	NA
CATSRDLVPTFYGYTF	TGTGCCACCAGCAGAGATCTGGTCCCTACCTTTTATGGCTACACCTTC	TRBV15	NA	TRBJ1-2	NA
CASRQGRGATYEQYF	TGTGCCAGCAGGCAGGGACGGGGGGCCACGTACGAGCAGTACTTC	TRBV6-5	NA	TRBJ2-7	NA
CASSLRSGGETAGELFF	TGTGCCAGCAGCTTACGGTCGGGGGGAGAAACGGCCGGGGAGCTGTTTTTT	TRBV13	NA	TRBJ2-2	TRBD2
CASSQDWPGNTEAFF	TGTGCCAGCAGCCAAGATTGGCCAGGGAACACTGAAGCTTTCTTT	TRBV4-2	NA	TRBJ1-1	NA
CASSEVPSGAVVTDTQYF	TGCGCCAGCAGCGAAGTCCCCTCGGGGGCGGTAGTCACAGATACGCAGTATTTT	TRBV4-3	NA	TRBJ2-3	NA
CASSLAVVSEQYF	TGTGCCAGCAGCTTGGCCGTGGTAAGCGAGCAGTACTTC	TRBV5-6	NA	TRBJ2-7	NA
CASSGGFPPGGNTIYF	TGCGCCAGCAGTGGGGGATTTCCCCCGGGAGGAAACACCATATATTTT	TRBV10-2	NA	TRBJ1-3	NA
CASSYPGAGTQETQYF	TGCGCCAGCAGCTACCCCGGAGCGGGGACCCAAGAGACCCAGTACTTC	TRBV5-1	NA	TRBJ2-5	TRBD2
CASSPLAGGAYNEQFF	TGTGCCAGCAGCCCATTAGCGGGAGGTGCATACAATGAGCAGTTCTTC	TRBV11-2	NA	TRBJ2-1	TRBD2
CASRLAGHTGELFF	TGTGCCAGCAGGCTAGCGGGCCACACCGGGGAGCTGTTTTTT	TRBV13	NA	TRBJ2-2	TRBD2
CASSQTSYNEQFF	TGTGCCAGCAGTCAGACCTCCTACAATGAGCAGTTCTTC	TRBV27	NA	TRBJ2-1	NA
CASSQDQRGGPSTDTQYF	TGTGCCAGCAGCCAAGACCAGCGGGGGGGGCCTAGCACAGATACGCAGTATTTT	TRBV4-2	NA	TRBJ2-3	TRBD2
CAWSGGARAATQYF	TGTGCCTGGAGTGGGGGGGCAAGAGCCGCTACGCAGTATTTT	TRBV30	NA	TRBJ2-3	NA
CASSEGGAGGMVYGYTF	TGTGCCAGCAGTGAAGGCGGGGCAGGGGGGATGGTCTATGGCTACACCTTC	TRBV2	NA	TRBJ1-2	TRBD1
CASSPGTGDMNTEAFF	TGTGCCAGCTCACCAGGGACAGGAGACATGAACACTGAAGCTTTCTTT	TRBV18	NA	TRBJ1-1	TRBD1
CASSPWAARDTQYF	TGTGCCAGCTCACCATGGGCTGCTAGGGATACGCAGTATTTT	TRBV18	once	TRBJ2-3	NA
CASSLEWARQTTRGEAFF	TGTGCCAGCAGCTTGGAGTGGGCGCGCCAGACAACCCGAGGTGAAGCTTTCTTT	TRBV5-6	NA	TRBJ1-1	NA
CASSLTGLRDRRNIQYF	TGTGCCAGCAGTTTAACGGGGCTCCGGGACAGACGAAACATTCAGTACTTC	TRBV27	NA	TRBJ2-4	TRBD1
CAWTKDPRYEQYF	TGTGCCTGGACCAAGGACCCCCGGTACGAGCAGTACTTC	TRBV30	NA	TRBJ2-7	NA
CSAARYTQYF	TGCAGTGCCGCCAGGTATACGCAGTATTTT	TRBV20-1	NA	TRBJ2-3	NA
CASQPRTGGNQPQHF	TGTGCCAGCCAGCCCAGGACAGGGGGCAATCAGCCCCAGCATTTT	TRBV6-1	few	TRBJ1-5	TRBD1
CASSKRGYEQYF	TGTGCCAGCAGCAAAAGGGGATACGAGCAGTACTTC	TRBV7-9	NA	TRBJ2-7	NA
CASSATKTGGRGEQFF	TGCGCCAGCAGTGCCACGAAGACAGGGGGCAGGGGGGAGCAGTTCTTC	TRBV10-1	NA	TRBJ2-1	TRBD1
CASPGLETQYF	TGTGCCAGCCCTGGACTCGAGACCCAGTACTTC	TRBV6-5	once	TRBJ2-5	NA